This TCR beta chain stems from a study of T-cell memory formation after mild COVID-19. TCR alpha and TCR beta cDNA libraries with sample barcodes and UMIs came from 5'RACE using constant-segment primers. Each CDR3 protein gets one entry after TCRdb re-called the 5' RACE reads with MiXCR. Among approximately 300,000 distinct CDR3 sequences listed, 15% were seen once. Findings of the study overall: The finding that pre-infection memory included some responding clones suggested that cross-reactive memory joined. CM and EM subsets held most contracting CD4+ clones; EMRA held CD8+ ones. Clones that got smaller from day 15 to 85 had even CD4/CD8, while clones growing later tipped toward CD4+.

The germline V gene encodes CDR1 SGDLS and CDR2 YYNGEE. The CDR3 length is 14 residues. V gave up 3 bases and J gave up 0 bases, with 7 bases separating them. This clonotype showed up just a few times. Its antigen is currently unknown. The clonotype originates from a man between 18 and 35 years old who had mild COVID-19 (a few samples of this study predate the infection). Cell type and time point are not known. The specimen sequenced was PBMCs or a T cell subset sorted from them (not recorded which). The chain links TRBV9 to TRBJ1-5; no clear D gene. CDR3 sequence: CASSAGSSNQPQHF. CDR3 in DNA: TGTGCCAGCAGCGCCGGGAGTAGCAATCAGCCCCAGCATTTT.